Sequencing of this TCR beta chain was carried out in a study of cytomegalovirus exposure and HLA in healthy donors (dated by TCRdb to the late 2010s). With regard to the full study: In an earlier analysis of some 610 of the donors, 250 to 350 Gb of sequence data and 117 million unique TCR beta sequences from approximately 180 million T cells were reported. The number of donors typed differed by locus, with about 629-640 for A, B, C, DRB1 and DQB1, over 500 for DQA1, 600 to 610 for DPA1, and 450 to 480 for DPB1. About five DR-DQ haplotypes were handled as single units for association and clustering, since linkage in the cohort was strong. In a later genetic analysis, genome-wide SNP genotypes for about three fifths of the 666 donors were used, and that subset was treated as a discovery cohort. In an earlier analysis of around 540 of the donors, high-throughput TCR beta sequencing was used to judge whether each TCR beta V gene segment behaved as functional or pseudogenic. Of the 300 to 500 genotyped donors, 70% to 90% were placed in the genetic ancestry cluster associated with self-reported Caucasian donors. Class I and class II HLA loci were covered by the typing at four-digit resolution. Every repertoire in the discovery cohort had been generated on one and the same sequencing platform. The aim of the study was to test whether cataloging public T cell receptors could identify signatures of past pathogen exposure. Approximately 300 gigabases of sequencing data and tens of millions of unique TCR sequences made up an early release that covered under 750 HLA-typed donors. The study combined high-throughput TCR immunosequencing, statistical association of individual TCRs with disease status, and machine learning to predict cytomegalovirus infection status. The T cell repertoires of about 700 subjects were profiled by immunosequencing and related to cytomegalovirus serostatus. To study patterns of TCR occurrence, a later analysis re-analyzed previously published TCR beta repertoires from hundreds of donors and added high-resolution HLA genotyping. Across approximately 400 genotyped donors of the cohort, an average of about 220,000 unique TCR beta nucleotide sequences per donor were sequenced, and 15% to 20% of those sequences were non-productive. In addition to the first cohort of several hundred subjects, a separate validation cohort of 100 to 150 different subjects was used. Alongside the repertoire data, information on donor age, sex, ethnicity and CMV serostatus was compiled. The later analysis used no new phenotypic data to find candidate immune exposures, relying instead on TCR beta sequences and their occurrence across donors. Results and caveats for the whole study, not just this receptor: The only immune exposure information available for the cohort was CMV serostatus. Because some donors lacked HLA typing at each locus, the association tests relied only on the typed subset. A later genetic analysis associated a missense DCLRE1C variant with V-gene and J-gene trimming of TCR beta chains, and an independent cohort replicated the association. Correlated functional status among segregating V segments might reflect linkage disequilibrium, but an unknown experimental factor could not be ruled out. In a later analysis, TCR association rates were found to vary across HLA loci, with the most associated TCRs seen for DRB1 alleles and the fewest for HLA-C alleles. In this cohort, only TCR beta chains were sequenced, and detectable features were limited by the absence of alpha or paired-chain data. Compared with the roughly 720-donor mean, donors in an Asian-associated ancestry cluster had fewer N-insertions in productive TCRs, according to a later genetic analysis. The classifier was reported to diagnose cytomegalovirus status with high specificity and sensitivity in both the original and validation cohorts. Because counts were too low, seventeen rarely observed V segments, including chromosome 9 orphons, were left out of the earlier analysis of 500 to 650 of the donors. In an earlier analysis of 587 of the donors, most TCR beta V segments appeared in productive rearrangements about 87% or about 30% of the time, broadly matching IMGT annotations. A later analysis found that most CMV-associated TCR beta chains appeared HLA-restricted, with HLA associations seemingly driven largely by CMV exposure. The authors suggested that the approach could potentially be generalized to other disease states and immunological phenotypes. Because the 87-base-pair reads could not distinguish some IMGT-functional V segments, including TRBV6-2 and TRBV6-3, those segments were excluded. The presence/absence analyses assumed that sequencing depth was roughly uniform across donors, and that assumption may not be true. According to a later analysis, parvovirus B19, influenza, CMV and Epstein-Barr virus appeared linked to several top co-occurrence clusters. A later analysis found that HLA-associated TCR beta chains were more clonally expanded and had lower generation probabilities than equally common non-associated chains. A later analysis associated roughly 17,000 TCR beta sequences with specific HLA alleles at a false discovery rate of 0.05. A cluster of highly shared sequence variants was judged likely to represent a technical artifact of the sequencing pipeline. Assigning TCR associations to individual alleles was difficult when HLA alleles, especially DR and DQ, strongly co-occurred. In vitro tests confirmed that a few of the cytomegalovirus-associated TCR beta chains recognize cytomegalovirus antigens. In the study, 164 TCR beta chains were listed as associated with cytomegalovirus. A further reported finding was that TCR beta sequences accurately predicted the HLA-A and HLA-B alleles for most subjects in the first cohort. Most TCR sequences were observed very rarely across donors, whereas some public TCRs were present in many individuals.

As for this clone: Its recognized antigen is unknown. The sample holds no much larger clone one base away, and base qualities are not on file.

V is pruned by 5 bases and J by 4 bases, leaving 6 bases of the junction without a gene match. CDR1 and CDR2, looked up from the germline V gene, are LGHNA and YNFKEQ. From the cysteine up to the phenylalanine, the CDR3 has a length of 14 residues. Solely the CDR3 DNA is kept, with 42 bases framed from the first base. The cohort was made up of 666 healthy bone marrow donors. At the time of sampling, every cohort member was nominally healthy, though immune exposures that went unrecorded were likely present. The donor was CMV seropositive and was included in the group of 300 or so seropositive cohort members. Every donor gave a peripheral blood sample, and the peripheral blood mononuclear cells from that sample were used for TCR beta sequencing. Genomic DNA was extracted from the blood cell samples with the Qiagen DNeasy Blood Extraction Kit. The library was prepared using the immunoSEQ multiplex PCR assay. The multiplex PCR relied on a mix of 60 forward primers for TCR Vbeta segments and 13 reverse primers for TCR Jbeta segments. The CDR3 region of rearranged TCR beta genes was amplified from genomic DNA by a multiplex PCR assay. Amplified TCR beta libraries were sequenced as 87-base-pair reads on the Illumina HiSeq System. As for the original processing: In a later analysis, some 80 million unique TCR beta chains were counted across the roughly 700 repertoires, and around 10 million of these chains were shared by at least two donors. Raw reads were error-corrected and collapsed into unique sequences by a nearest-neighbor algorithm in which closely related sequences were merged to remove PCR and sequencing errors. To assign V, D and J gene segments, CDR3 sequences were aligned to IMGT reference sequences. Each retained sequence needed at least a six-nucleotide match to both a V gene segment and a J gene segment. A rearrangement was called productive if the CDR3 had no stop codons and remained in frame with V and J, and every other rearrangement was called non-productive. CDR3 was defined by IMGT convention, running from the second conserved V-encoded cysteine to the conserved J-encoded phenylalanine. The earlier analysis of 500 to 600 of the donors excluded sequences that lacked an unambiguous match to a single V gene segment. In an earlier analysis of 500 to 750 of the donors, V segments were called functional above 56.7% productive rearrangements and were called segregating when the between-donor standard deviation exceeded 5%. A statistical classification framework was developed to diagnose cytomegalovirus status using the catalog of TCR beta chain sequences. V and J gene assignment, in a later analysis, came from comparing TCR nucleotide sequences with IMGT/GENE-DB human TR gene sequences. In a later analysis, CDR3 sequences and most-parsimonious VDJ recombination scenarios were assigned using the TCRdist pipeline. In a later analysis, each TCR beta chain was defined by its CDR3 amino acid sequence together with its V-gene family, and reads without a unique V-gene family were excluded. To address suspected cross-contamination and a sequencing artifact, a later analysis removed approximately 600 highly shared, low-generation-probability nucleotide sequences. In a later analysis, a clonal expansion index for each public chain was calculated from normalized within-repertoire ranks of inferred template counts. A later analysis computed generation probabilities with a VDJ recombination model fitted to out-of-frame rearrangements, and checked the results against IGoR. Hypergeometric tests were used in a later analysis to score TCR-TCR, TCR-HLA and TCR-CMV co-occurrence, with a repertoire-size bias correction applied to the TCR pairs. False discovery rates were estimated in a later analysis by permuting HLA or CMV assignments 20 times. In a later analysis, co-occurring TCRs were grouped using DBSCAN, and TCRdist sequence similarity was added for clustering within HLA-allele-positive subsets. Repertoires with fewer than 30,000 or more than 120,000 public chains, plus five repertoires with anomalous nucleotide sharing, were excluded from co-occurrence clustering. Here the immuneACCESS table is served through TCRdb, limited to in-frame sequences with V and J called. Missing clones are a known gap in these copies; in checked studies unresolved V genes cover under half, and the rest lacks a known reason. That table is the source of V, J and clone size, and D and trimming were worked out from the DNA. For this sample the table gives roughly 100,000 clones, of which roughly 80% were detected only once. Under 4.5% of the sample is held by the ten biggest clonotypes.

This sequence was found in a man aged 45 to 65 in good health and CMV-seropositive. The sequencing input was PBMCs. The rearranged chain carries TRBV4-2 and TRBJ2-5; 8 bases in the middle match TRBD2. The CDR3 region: CASSEGLGGETQYF. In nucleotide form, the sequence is TGTGCCAGCAGCGAGGGACTAGGGGGAGAGACCCAGTACTTC.